Below are 25 T cell receptor beta chains sequenced from a single sample in a study of cytomegalovirus exposure and HLA in healthy donors. With 60 Vbeta and 13 Jbeta primers, the PCR was carried out. Clones were sequenced by immunoSEQ multiplex PCR, and TCRdb holds only the in-frame ones, with some missing. In the table there are fewer than 200,000 clones, approximately 78% of which are singletons. Sample: PBMCs. Receptors originate from a woman aged 25 to 39 in good health and CMV-seropositive.

The V call is TRBV7-9, the J call TRBJ1-3; D remains ambiguous. Trimming took off 5 bases at V and 6 bases at J, with 20 bases between the two ends. CDR1 and CDR2 from the germline V gene are SEHNR and FQNEAQ (reference sequence). The CDR3 loop spans 16 amino acids. The CDR3 loop reads CASSVGGYSLENTIYF. CDR3 DNA: TGTGCCAGCAGCGTGGGAGGGTACTCATTGGAAAACACCATATATTTT. Using reference TRBV7-9 and TRBJ1-3 for the parts outside the CDR3, the full variable domain is DTGVSQNPRHKITKRGQNVTFRCDPISEHNRLYWYRQTLGQGPEFLTYFQNEAQLEKSRLLSDRFSAERPKGSFSTLEIQRTEQGDSAMYLCASSVGGYSLENTIYFGEGSWLTVV.

The rearrangement joins TRBV6-5 to TRBJ1-6; D is ambiguous. This CDR3 spans 14 amino acids. The germline V gene has CDR1 MNHEY and CDR2 SVGAGI. V was trimmed by 5 bases and J by 9 bases, leaving 14 bases between them. The CDR3 DNA sequence: TGTGCCAGCAGTCCGCAGGCGGGGAGTTCACCCCTCCACTTT. Residues: CASSPQAGSSPLHF.

This clone was seen only a few times. This chain joins TRBV4-1 and TRBJ2-2; 8 nucleotides line up with TRBD2. Germline V gene sequence: CDR1 MGHRA, CDR2 YSYEKL. This CDR3 is built from 16 residues. V was pared by 2 bases and J by 0 bases, with 2 bases of the junction left unmatched. The CDR3 spells CASSQMRGANTGELFF. The CDR3 nucleotides are TGCGCCAGCAGCCAAATGCGGGGGGCGAACACCGGGGAGCTGTTTTTT.

DNA of the CDR3: TGTGCCAGCAGCTTGGATCAGGGGGTACGGAATTCACCCCTCCACTTT. It specifies CASSLDQGVRNSPLHF. V and J are TRBV5-4 and TRBJ1-6; 7 positions match TRBD1. V gave up 0 bases and J gave up 7 bases; unmatched junction bases: 7. Germline V lookup: CDR1 SGHNT, CDR2 YYREEE (reference sequence). CDR3 size: 16 residues.

The chain uses TRBV4-1 and TRBJ2-7; the D gene is possibly TRBD2 (6 bases). This CDR3 is 15 amino acids long. Germline CDR1 is MGHRA and CDR2 is YSYEKL. Trimming removed 3 bases at V and 0 bases at J, with 12 bases between. For the CDR3, the DNA is TGCGCCAGCAGCCAGGCGGGGACCTTCTCCTACGAGCAGTACTTC. As protein: CASSQAGTFSYEQYF.

J is TRBJ2-7 and V is TRBV27; D is perhaps TRBD2 (7 bases). This CDR3 has 13 amino acids. The germline V and J ends were trimmed by 5 bases and 13 bases, with 21 bases remaining between them. Germline lookup yields CDR1 MNHEY and CDR2 SMNVEV (reference sequence). The chain's CDR3 is CASSTNGQTSLYF. CDR3 nucleotides: TGTGCCAGCAGTACGAACGGACAGACTAGCCTTTACTTC.

The gene calls are TRBV2 and TRBJ2-4; D is unresolved. This CDR3 spans 15 amino acids. Trimming shortened V by 7 bases and J by 1 base, and 14 bases separated the two germline ends. Germline CDR1 reads SNHLY; CDR2 reads FYNNEI. The CDR3 loop is CASNEARSAKNIQYF. The CDR3 coding sequence is TGTGCCAGCAATGAGGCCCGAAGTGCCAAAAACATTCAGTACTTC.

The CDR3 loop is CAWSGGQINNEQFF. CDR3 sequence (DNA): TGTGCCTGGAGTGGCGGACAGATTAACAATGAGCAGTTCTTC. The chain recombines TRBV30 with TRBJ2-1, with a weak D call TRBD1 (6 bases). V was trimmed by 1 base and J by 5 bases, leaving 12 bases between them. This CDR3 region has 14 residues. Germline assignment: CDR1 GTSNPN and CDR2 SVGIG (reference sequence). Full variable domain (remainder filled in from reference TRBV30 and TRBJ2-1): SQTIHQWPATLVQPVGSPLSLECTVEGTSNPNLYWYRQAAGRGLQLLFYSVGIGQISSEVPQNLSASRPQDRQFILSSKKLLLSDSGFYLCAWSGGQINNEQFFGPGTRLTVL.

The chain combines TRBV9 with TRBJ2-3, with D perhaps TRBD2 (6 bases). V lost 3 bases, J lost 2 bases, and 13 bases lay in between. CDR3 length: 15 amino acids. Germline V gene data show CDR1 as SGDLS and CDR2 as YYNGEE. The CDR3 DNA sequence: TGTGCCAGCAGCGAAGGACTATGGTACACAGATACGCAGTATTTT. It codes for CASSEGLWYTDTQYF.

V is TRBV11-3 and J is TRBJ2-1; D remains ambiguous. The CDR3 loop spans 14 amino acids. CDR1 and CDR2 (germline): SGHNT, YENEEA. V was clipped by 1 base and J by 7 bases, with 11 bases between them. The CDR3 protein is CASSLGALWNEQFF. CDR3 DNA: TGTGCCAGCAGCTTAGGGGCCTTGTGGAATGAGCAGTTCTTC.

As to this clone: The junction and the germline gene differ at one end; a read error may be behind it. CDR3 coding DNA: TGTTCCAGCAGCACAGGGACTAGCGGGATGTTATACGAGCAGTACTTC. This sequence encodes CSSSTGTSGMLYEQYF. The chain links TRBV7-9 to TRBJ2-7; 13 nucleotides agree with TRBD2. Looked up from germline, CDR1 is SEHNR and CDR2 is FQNEAQ (reference sequence). This CDR3 spans 16 amino acids.

The chain carries TRBV28 and TRBJ1-5, with a weak D call TRBD1 (6 bases). Trimming removed 6 bases at V and 8 bases at J, with 20 bases between. CDR3 length: 15 amino acids. Germline CDR1 and CDR2: MDHEN and SYDVKM. CDR3 in amino acids: CASSKRTVGLEPQHF. CDR3 bases: TGTGCCAGCAGCAAAAGGACAGTCGGTCTGGAGCCCCAGCATTTT.

This chain connects TRBV6-6 to TRBJ2-7; D is perhaps TRBD1 (7 bases). This CDR3 region has 15 residues. Trimming removed 5 bases at V and 7 bases at J, with 21 bases between. CDR1 MNHNY and CDR2 SVGAGI come from the germline V gene (reference sequence). In nucleotides, the CDR3 is TGTGCCAGCAGTCCCACCTTGACAGGGAGCGGGGAGCAGTACTTC. It codes for CASSPTLTGSGEQYF.

This sequence joins TRBV28 and TRBJ2-2, with TRBD2 matching 10 bases. V dropped 4 bases and J dropped 6; count of bases not matched to a gene: 8. Germline values: CDR1 MDHEN, CDR2 SYDVKM. The CDR3 is made up of 16 amino acids. The CDR3 DNA sequence: TGTGCCAGCAGTTCCCCTAGCGGGGGAGGATCCGGGGAGCTGTTTTTT. This encodes CASSSPSGGGSGELFF.

The rearrangement links TRBV7-6 to TRBJ2-3, with D hard to call. V was trimmed by 2 bases and J by 2 bases, leaving 5 bases between them. Germline loops: CDR1 SGHVS, CDR2 FNYEAQ. CDR3 length equals 13 residues. CDR3 DNA sequence: TGTGCCAGCAGCTTATTCCTCACAGATACGCAGTATTTT. The encoded protein is CASSLFLTDTQYF.

This clone was recorded a few times. This chain links TRBV9 with TRBJ2-7; 7 bases line up with TRBD2. CDR3 length: 16 residues. V was clipped by 0 bases and J by 4 bases; unmatched bases: 10. Per the germline V gene, CDR1 is SGDLS and CDR2 is YYNGEE. The chain's CDR3 is CASSVGGSGLQYEQYF. CDR3 nucleotides: TGTGCCAGCAGCGTAGGGGGTAGCGGGCTACAATACGAGCAGTACTTC.

The chain joins TRBV2 to TRBJ2-2; 14 positions agree with TRBD2. The V segment lost 6 bases and the J segment 6 bases; nucleotides outside the gene matches: 6. Germline loops: CDR1 SNHLY, CDR2 FYNNEI. The CDR3 has 16 residues. The CDR3 nucleotides are TGTGCCAGCAGCGGACTAGCGGGGGGTATAGCCGGGGAGCTGTTTTTT. Translation gives CASSGLAGGIAGELFF.

This clone has a single count. This chain links TRBV7-8 with TRBJ1-1, with TRBD1 identical over 12 bases. Per germline, CDR1 SGHVS and CDR2 FQNEAQ. The V segment lost 5 bases and the J segment 5 bases; nucleotides outside the gene matches: 9. The CDR3 consists of 16 residues. CDR3 nucleotides: TGTGCCAGCAGCCCCAGGCGGGACAGGGGGCGGACTGAAGCTTTCTTT. This sequence encodes CASSPRRDRGRTEAFF.

The CDR3 spells CASSGRTASSYEQYF. CDR3 nucleotide sequence: TGTGCCAGCAGTGGAAGGACAGCCAGCTCCTACGAGCAGTACTTC. J is TRBJ2-7 and V is TRBV2; D possibly corresponds to TRBD1 (6 bases). Trimming left V 4 bases short and J 0 bases short, with 13 bases between. The V gene's germline CDR1 is SNHLY and CDR2 FYNNEI. There are 15 residues in the CDR3. The full variable domain, its missing parts supplied by reference TRBV2 and TRBJ2-7, is EPEVTQTPSHQVTQMGQEVILRCVPISNHLYFYWYRQILGQKVEFLVSFYNNEISEKSEIFDDQFSVERPDGSNFTLKIRSTKLEDSAMYFCASSGRTASSYEQYFGPGTRLTVT.

The chain has TRBV5-7 and TRBJ1-5, with D uncertain. TRBV5-7 is an open reading frame whose function is uncertain. The CDR3 spans 11 residues. Trimming removed 6 bases at V and 4 bases at J, with 5 bases between. In nucleotides, the CDR3 is TGTGCCAGCATCCTAAATCAGCCCCAGCATTTT. It yields the protein CASILNQPQHF.

The genes are TRBV6-1 and TRBJ2-7, with TRBD1 matching 9 bases. The CDR3 runs 14 residues. V lost 6 bases to trimming and J lost 0 bases; unmatched junction nucleotides: 3. Germline CDR1 and CDR2: MNHNS and SASEGT. The CDR3, as DNA: TGTGCCAGCAGCAGGACAGGGGACTCCTACGAGCAGTACTTC. This encodes CASSRTGDSYEQYF.

This chain uses TRBV9 with TRBJ2-5; possibly TRBD1 for D (5 bases). CDR1 SGDLS and CDR2 YYNGEE come from the germline V gene. The CDR3 runs 15 residues. V was cut by 0 bases and J by 5 bases, with 14 bases left in between. The CDR3 sequence is CASSVGVGAGETQYF. CDR3 nucleotide sequence: TGTGCCAGCAGCGTAGGGGTTGGGGCCGGGGAGACCCAGTACTTC.

The chain employs TRBV25-1 and TRBJ2-2; D might be TRBD2 (6 bases). V dropped 5 bases and J dropped 7 bases, with 14 bases sitting between them. There are 14 residues in the CDR3. Per germline, CDR1 MGHDK and CDR2 SYGVNS. As DNA, the CDR3 is TGTGCCAGCAGTCTTCTGGGGAGGAACGGGGAGCTGTTTTTT. This sequence encodes CASSLLGRNGELFF. Variable domain in full (rest from reference TRBV25-1 and TRBJ2-2): EADIYQTPRYLVIGTGKKITLECSQTMGHDKMYWYQQDPGMELHLIHYSYGVNSTEKGDLSSESTVSRIRTEHFPLTLESARPSHTSQYLCASSLLGRNGELFFGEGSRLTVL.

This chain uses TRBV11-2 with TRBJ2-7; TRBD2 agrees at 12 bases. From germline, CDR1 is SGHAT and CDR2 FQNNGV. The J segment lost 4 bases and the V segment lost 5 bases, leaving 3 bases of the junction unmatched. There are 14 residues in the CDR3. CDR3 sequence (DNA): TGTGCCAGCAGCCGACTAGCGGGAGATTACGAGCAGTACTTC. Translation: CASSRLAGDYEQYF.

The table lists this clone with a count of one. This chain connects TRBV7-2 to TRBJ2-7, with 7 bases fitting TRBD2. Trimming removed 2 bases from V and 2 bases from J; junction bases left unmatched: 6. CDR1 and CDR2 from the germline V gene are SGHTA and FQGNSA. The CDR3 runs to 15 residues. DNA for the CDR3: TGTGCCAGCAGCTTAAGGTTCCGGGGGGCCTACGAGCAGTACTTC. This codes for CASSLRFRGAYEQYF.